A single sample is the source of the 11 T cell receptor beta chains below, sequenced in a study of OX40 agonist ivuxolimab in advanced cancers. TCRdb's copy holds only in-frame clones and misses some; the assay was immunoSEQ multiplex PCR. Among 25,000 to 30,000 clones listed, approximately 83% were seen once. The specimen comprised CD4+ or CD8+ T cells sorted from blood, sampled in a trial of the OX40 agonist ivuxolimab. The receptors here all came from an adult with an advanced solid tumor such as melanoma, head and neck, liver or kidney cancer.

The V and J genes are TRBV4-1 and TRBJ1-2, with D tentatively TRBD1 (5 bases). This CDR3 is 14 amino acids long. The V gene's germline CDR1 is MGHRA and CDR2 YSYEKL. V dropped 0 bases and J dropped 3 bases, with 8 bases sitting between them. As DNA, the CDR3 is TGCGCCAGCAGCCAAGAGACAGTCTACTATGGCTACACCTTC. Translation gives CASSQETVYYGYTF.

The gene calls are TRBV7-9 and TRBJ1-3; perhaps TRBD1 as D (5 bases). The CDR3 is 15 amino acids. The germline V gene has CDR1 SEHNR and CDR2 FQNEAQ (reference sequence). The ends were cut back, 0 bases at V and 0 bases at J, with 6 bases in the middle. The CDR3 is CASSLADSSGNTIYF. DNA for the CDR3: TGTGCCAGCAGCTTAGCAGACAGCTCTGGAAACACCATATATTTT.

The V and J genes are TRBV7-8 and TRBJ2-7; no clear D. V was trimmed by 3 bases and J by 5 bases, leaving 14 bases between them. This CDR3 spans 14 amino acids. Per the germline V gene, CDR1 is SGHVS and CDR2 is FQNEAQ. The CDR3 DNA sequence: TGTGCCAGCAGCTTCCTCCCCTCGAACGACGAGCAGTACTTC. Translation gives CASSFLPSNDEQYF.

The V gene is TRBV7-9, the J gene TRBJ1-2; D may be TRBD1 (5 bases). With 1 base removed from V and 3 bases from J, the gap between germline ends came to 6 bases. CDR3 length: 13 residues. CDR1 is SEHNR, CDR2 FQNEAQ, per germline (reference sequence). The CDR3 loop reads CASSLGGDYGYTF. CDR3 coding DNA: TGTGCCAGCAGCTTAGGGGGGGACTATGGCTACACCTTC.

The rearrangement links TRBV19 to TRBJ1-2; 8 bases are a match to TRBD1. The trim removed 6 bases at V and 4 bases at J, leaving 7 bases unmatched. The CDR3 runs to 14 residues. The V gene's germline CDR1 is LNHDA and CDR2 SQIVND (reference sequence). CDR3 bases: TGTGCCAGTAGCCCGACAGGGGTCGGCTATGGCTACACCTTC. This sequence encodes CASSPTGVGYGYTF.

Here the CDR3 DNA reads TGTGCCATCAGTGAGTCTATGGGGGGCTCCTATAATTCACCCCTCCACTTT. As protein: CAISESMGGSYNSPLHF. The rearrangement joins TRBV10-3 to TRBJ1-6; tentative D call: TRBD1 (5 bases). In germline, CDR1 is ENHRY, CDR2 SYGVKD. This CDR3 is built from 17 residues. Trimming took off 0 bases at V and 0 bases at J, with 9 bases between the two ends.

This sequence joins TRBV7-9 and TRBJ1-1, with TRBD1 as a possible D gene (6 bases). The V end was cut by 5 bases, the J end by 1 base, with 17 bases between. This CDR3 has 16 residues. The germline gives CDR1 SEHNR, CDR2 FQNEAQ (reference sequence). The CDR3 protein is CASSVERTAKNTEAFF. CDR3 bases: TGTGCCAGCAGCGTCGAGAGGACAGCCAAGAACACTGAAGCTTTCTTT. Variable domain in full (rest from reference TRBV7-9 and TRBJ1-1): DTGVSQNPRHKITKRGQNVTFRCDPISEHNRLYWYRQTLGQGPEFLTYFQNEAQLEKSRLLSDRFSAERPKGSFSTLEIQRTEQGDSAMYLCASSVERTAKNTEAFFGQGTRLTVV.

The chain has TRBV7-9 and TRBJ2-5; 12 bases agree with TRBD2. Unmatched junction bases numbered 4, after V lost 7 bases and J lost 4 bases. Germline loops: CDR1 SEHNR, CDR2 FQNEAQ (reference sequence). This CDR3 comprises 14 residues. The CDR3 DNA follows: TGTGCCAGCAACCAACTAGCGGGGGGAGAGACCCAGTACTTC. Protein sequence: CASNQLAGGETQYF.

The chain carries TRBV29-1 and TRBJ1-1; possible D gene TRBD1, 5 bases. This CDR3 comprises 13 residues. The germline V gene has CDR1 SQVTM and CDR2 ANQGSEA. Trimming pared 6 bases from V and 4 bases from J, leaving 15 bases between. The CDR3 nucleotides read TGCAGCGTGGCGGGACGGTACTCCACTGAAGCTTTCTTT. Translated, it gives CSVAGRYSTEAFF.

The chain combines TRBV29-1 with TRBJ1-2; 8 bases are a match to TRBD1. V gave up 5 bases and J gave up 6 bases; unmatched junction bases: 5. The germline gives CDR1 SQVTM, CDR2 ANQGSEA. The CDR3 extends over 12 amino acids. CDR3 amino acids: CSVQDRVDGYTF. The CDR3, as DNA: TGCAGCGTTCAGGACAGGGTGGATGGCTACACCTTC.

By share, this clone ranks as medium-sized. The rearrangement links TRBV28 to TRBJ1-5; D is unclear. CDR1 is MDHEN and CDR2 is SYDVKM in the germline V gene. The CDR3 sequence is 18 residues long. The V end lost 3 bases, the J end lost 2 bases, and 20 bases lay between the germline ends. In DNA, the CDR3 is TGTGCCAGCAGTTTCTACAGTATCCTTTTGGCGGGCAATCAGCCCCAGCATTTT. Translation: CASSFYSILLAGNQPQHF.